Listed below are T cell receptor beta chains from one sample, sequenced in a study of cytomegalovirus exposure and HLA in healthy donors. Profiled with immunoSEQ multiplex PCR; TCRdb holds only in-frame clones, not every one. The sample holds approximately 76,000 clones, roughly 73% seen once. The sequencing input was PBMCs. The receptors were sampled from a woman aged 40 to 50 in good health and CMV-seropositive. CDR3s include the opening cysteine and the closing phenylalanine or tryptophan.

CDR3,J,V
CASSYSTRGRKTQYF,TRBJ2-5,TRBV6-5
CASSLGLAGTQETQYF,TRBJ2-5,TRBV5-1
CASSVGSGYGYTF,TRBJ1-2,TRBV9
CASSLRGLQETQYF,TRBJ2-5,TRBV5-6
CASGLTGVEVGNQPQHF,TRBJ1-5,TRBV7-2
CASSPGQGVDEQYF,TRBJ2-7,TRBV4-3
CASSFPGTSYEQYF,TRBJ2-7,TRBV7-2
CASSIWGGVRELYGYTF,TRBJ1-2,TRBV19
CASGLVYEQFF,TRBJ2-1,TRBV9
CASIGQPAPNQPQHF,TRBJ1-5,TRBV28
CASSPFIEGAGAEAFF,TRBJ1-1,TRBV7-2
CAWSALESPLHF,TRBJ1-6,TRBV30
CALFEAAEAFF,TRBJ1-1,TRBV27
CASGLSGSTDTQYF,TRBJ2-3,TRBV12-5
CASSVVGGRGELFF,TRBJ2-2,TRBV9
CASSLGLATEAFF,TRBJ1-1,TRBV7-3
CASSVDLGQGAQGYTF,TRBJ1-2,TRBV9
CASSSQGGGGQPQHF,TRBJ1-5,TRBV19
CASFFPGHRNQPQHF,TRBJ1-5,TRBV10-1
CSAETGSYGYTF,TRBJ1-2,TRBV29-1
CASSLGLASGAAYNEQFF,TRBJ2-1,TRBV4-1
CASSSGGPYNEQFF,TRBJ2-1,TRBV13